This passage covers 21 T cell receptor beta chains from one sample sequenced in a study of T cells in Graves' hyperthyroidism and ophthalmopathy. TCR beta CDR3 regions were amplified from RNA. HTBI primers drove first-round RT-PCR of the TCR CDR3. MiXCR was run by TCRdb on the multiplex PCR reads, yielding one entry per CDR3 protein. The sample yields roughly 570,000 distinct CDR3 sequences, 40% to 55% seen once. The sample taken for sequencing was peripheral blood or thyroid tissue (not recorded which). These receptors were collected from a woman younger than 35 with Graves' hyperthyroidism.

Regarding this clonotype: The junction differs from germline at one of its ends, possibly a read error. The chain carries TRBV2 and TRBJ1-5; D is possibly TRBD1 (5 bases). Germline loops: CDR1 SNHLY, CDR2 FYNNEI. This CDR3 has 14 amino acids. The DNA of the CDR3 is TGTGCCAGCAGAGAAGTGGGGCGATATCAGCCCCAGCATTTT. Residues: CASREVGRYQPQHF.

Many counts were recorded for this clonotype. The J gene is TRBJ1-5, the V gene TRBV6-6, with TRBD1 identical over 10 bases. Germline V CDR1 and CDR2: MNHNY, SVGAGI (reference sequence). Trimming cost V 6 bases and J 4 bases; bases outside gene matches: 6. This CDR3 comprises 15 residues. As DNA, the CDR3 is TGTGCCAGCAGGACGCGGACAGGGGGAAATCAGCCCCAGCATTTT. This translates into CASRTRTGGNQPQHF.

A single count supports this clonotype. Given a much more abundant clone one base away, this may be a read error. This chain connects TRBV2 to TRBJ2-7; 7 positions match TRBD2. This CDR3 comprises 15 residues. Germline CDR1 and CDR2: SNHLY and FYNNEI. Unmatched junction bases numbered 8, after V lost 6 bases and J lost 0 bases. CDR3 residues: CASRASGSDSYEQYF. The CDR3 bases are TGTGCCAGCAGGGCTAGCGGATCGGACTCCTACGAGCAGTACTTC.

This clonotype occurred many times. The rearrangement joins TRBV24-1 to TRBJ2-2; TRBD2 agrees at 9 bases. The CDR3 has 20 residues. After removal of 3 bases from V and 0 bases from J, the junction contained 13 bases not matched to a gene. Germline assignment: CDR1 KGHDR and CDR2 SFDVKD. In DNA form, the CDR3 reads TGTGCCACCAGTGATCCGTCCAAAGGCGGGAGGGCTTCGAACACCGGGGAGCTGTTTTTT. Its protein product is CATSDPSKGGRASNTGELFF.

This clonotype was counted many times. The V gene is TRBV11-2, the J gene TRBJ2-7; 7 bases are shared with TRBD1. The CDR3 consists of 14 residues. Germline trimming cut 5 bases from V and 3 bases from J; bases unmatched to any gene: 7. Germline loops: CDR1 SGHAT, CDR2 FQNNGV. The CDR3 nucleotides read TGTGCCAGCAGCCCCAATTCAGGGGGCTACGAGCAGTACTTC. As protein: CASSPNSGGYEQYF.

This clonotype was counted ten times or more. V is TRBV19 and J is TRBJ1-3; TRBD1 aligns across 8 bases. The CDR3 sequence is 15 residues long. Germline trimming cut 5 bases from V and 3 bases from J; bases unmatched to any gene: 6. The germline V gene encodes CDR1 LNHDA and CDR2 SQIVND (reference sequence). CDR3: CASSPQDRVGNTIYF. The CDR3 nucleotides are TGTGCCAGTAGTCCTCAGGACAGGGTTGGAAACACCATATATTTT.

At least ten counts were recorded for this clonotype. The J gene is TRBJ2-7, the V gene TRBV7-9; the match to TRBD1 covers 9 bases. The V gene end was trimmed by 4 bases and the J gene end by 3 bases; junction bases not matched to a gene: 10. The V gene's germline CDR1 is SEHNR and CDR2 FQNEAQ (reference sequence). CDR3 length: 16 residues. CDR3 sequence: CASSSTSGTGYYEQYF. The CDR3 bases are TGTGCCAGCAGCTCAACCTCCGGGACAGGGTACTACGAGCAGTACTTC.

A remark on this clonotype: The junction shows a germline mismatch at one end, possibly a read error. This sequence joins TRBV7-2 and TRBJ2-7, with 12 bases lining up with TRBD1. CDR1 and CDR2 from the germline V gene are SGHTA and FQGNSA. The CDR3 length is 14 residues. CDR3 loop: CASSHTRDRGREFF. The DNA for the CDR3 is TGTGCCAGCAGCCACACCCGGGACAGGGGGCGGGAGTTCTTC.

This clonotype was seen repeatedly, ten times or more. The J gene is TRBJ2-6, the V gene TRBV7-9; D is undetermined. Germline lookup yields CDR1 SEHNR and CDR2 FQNEAQ (reference sequence). CDR3 length: 17 residues. Trimming stripped 2 bases from V and 0 bases from J, with 11 bases between. For the CDR3, the DNA is TGTGCCAGCAGCTTAAAGGATCCGATCTCTGGGGCCAACGTCCTGACTTTC. Its protein is CASSLKDPISGANVLTF.

Ten or more counts support this clonotype. The junction does not match germline at one end; this may be a read error. The genes are TRBV10-3 and TRBJ2-7; the D gene could be TRBD1 or TRBD2 (5 bases each). Germline loops: CDR1 ENHRY, CDR2 SYGVKD. The CDR3 spans 11 residues. The CDR3: CAISDGTEPDF. The DNA of the CDR3 is TGTGCCATCAGTGACGGGACGGAGCCGGACTTC.

This clonotype was seen at least ten times. The chain employs TRBV6-5 and TRBJ1-2; TRBD1 aligns across 9 bases. Germline V lookup: CDR1 MNHEY, CDR2 SVGAGI. The V gene end was trimmed by 2 bases and the J gene end by 6 bases; junction bases not matched to a gene: 7. The CDR3 has 15 residues. CDR3: CASSYTGTGTNGYTF. The CDR3 DNA reads as TGTGCCAGCAGTTACACTGGGACAGGGACTAATGGCTACACCTTC.

V gene TRBV29-1 combines with J gene TRBJ1-5; D gene ambiguous. The ends were cut back, 3 bases at V and 11 bases at J, with 20 bases in the middle. The V gene's germline CDR1 is SQVTM and CDR2 ANQGSEA. The CDR3 sequence is 14 residues long. The CDR3 protein is CSVERAGAQETQHF. CDR3 DNA sequence: TGCAGCGTTGAGAGGGCGGGAGCCCAAGAGACCCAGCATTTT.

Details on this clonotype: Possible read error: a much larger clone is one base away. V gene TRBV6-5 combines with J gene TRBJ2-7; the D is unclear. Germline V gene sequence: CDR1 MNHEY, CDR2 SVGAGI. The CDR3 has 14 amino acids. Between the trimmed V and J ends, which lost 2 bases and 0 bases, there was a span of 8 bases. The CDR3 bases are TGTGCCAGCAGTTACCTTCCCGGCTCCTACGAGCAGTACTTC. Protein product: CASSYLPGSYEQYF.

The V call is TRBV20-1, the J call TRBJ2-7; D unclear. The germline CDR1 and CDR2 sequences are DFQATT and SNEGSKA (reference sequence). Trimming took off 1 base at V and 7 bases at J, with 20 bases between the two ends. The CDR3 spans 15 residues. In DNA form, the CDR3 reads TGCAGTGCTAGAGGGCTTACCTTCGGGCATGAGGAGCAGTACTTC. Translation: CSARGLTFGHEEQYF.

Turning to this clonotype: This is likely a read error, given that the CDR3 carries no conserved phenylalanine or tryptophan at its end. The V gene is TRBV25-1, the J gene TRBJ1-2; D not certain. V was trimmed by 8 bases and J by 2 bases, leaving 15 bases between them. This CDR3 spans 14 amino acids. The germline V gene encodes CDR1 MGHDK and CDR2 SYGVNS. In nucleotides, the CDR3 is TGTGCCAGCTCACCCGAAAGAGGGAACTATGGCTACACCCTC. It translates to CASSPERGNYGYTL.

This clonotype was detected many times. The DNA for the CDR3 is TGTGCCAGCAGCTTAGGGGGCTGGTACGAGCAGTACTTC. Protein: CASSLGGWYEQYF. This sequence joins TRBV7-2 and TRBJ2-7; D may be TRBD1 (5 bases). Germline V gives CDR1 SGHTA, CDR2 FQGNSA. The CDR3 spans 13 residues. Deletions cut 1 base from V and 4 bases from J, with 8 bases between. The full variable domain, in which reference TRBV7-2 and TRBJ2-7 provide the parts outside the CDR3, is GAGVSQSPSNKVTEKGKDVELRCDPISGHTALYWYRQSLGQGLEFLIYFQGNSAPDKSGLPSDRFSAERTGGSVSTLTIQRTQQEDSAVYLCASSLGGWYEQYFGPGTRLTVT.

The chain is built from TRBV29-1 and TRBJ1-2, with a tentative D call TRBD1 (6 bases). This CDR3 comprises 10 residues. CDR1 is SQVTM and CDR2 is ANQGSEA in the germline V gene. V was shortened by 6 bases and J by 8 bases, with 10 bases between the two germline ends. The DNA for the CDR3 is TGCAGCGTCGCGACAGGAGGCTACACCTTC. It translates to CSVATGGYTF. The entire variable domain, with the rest obtained from reference TRBV29-1 and TRBJ1-2, is as follows: SAVISQKPSRDICQRGTSLTIQCQVDSQVTMMFWYRQQPGQSLTLIATANQGSEATYESGFVIDKFPISRPNLTFSTLTVSNMSPEDSSIYLCSVATGGYTFGSGTRLTVV.

The V call is TRBV10-3, the J call TRBJ2-7; 10 bases are shared with TRBD1. Germline values: CDR1 ENHRY, CDR2 SYGVKD. With V trimmed by 9 bases and J by 5 bases, 10 bases remained unmatched. The CDR3 has 14 amino acids. In DNA form, the CDR3 reads TGTGCCATAACCCGGGACAGGGGAAACGACGAGCAGTACTTC. Encoded protein: CAITRDRGNDEQYF.

V and J are TRBV5-6 and TRBJ1-4; TRBD1 agrees at 8 bases. CDR1 is SGHDT and CDR2 is YYEEEE in the germline V gene. CDR3 length: 14 residues. V gave up 3 bases and J gave up 8 bases; unmatched junction bases: 6. The CDR3 bases are TGTGCCAGCAGCTGGGGGGACAGGCTGGAAAAACTGTTTTTT. Translating gives CASSWGDRLEKLFF.

This clonotype was found a few times. This chain links TRBV29-1 with TRBJ1-2, with 10 bases that match TRBD1. The germline CDR1 and CDR2 sequences are SQVTM and ANQGSEA. V shed 6 bases and J 4 bases; nucleotides not matched to a gene: 5. The CDR3 is 13 amino acids. The CDR3 DNA follows: TGCAGCGTCCGGGACAGGGGCTCCTATGGCTACACCTTC. It codes for CSVRDRGSYGYTF. The variable domain in full, completed from reference TRBV29-1 and TRBJ1-2, reads SAVISQKPSRDICQRGTSLTIQCQVDSQVTMMFWYRQQPGQSLTLIATANQGSEATYESGFVIDKFPISRPNLTFSTLTVSNMSPEDSSIYLCSVRDRGSYGYTFGSGTRLTVV.

The J gene is TRBJ2-7, the V gene TRBV19; tentatively, D is TRBD1 (7 bases). The germline V and J ends were trimmed by 5 bases and 5 bases, with 22 bases remaining between them. This CDR3 spans 16 amino acids. Germline assignment: CDR1 LNHDA and CDR2 SQIVND (reference sequence). The CDR3 DNA reads as TGTGCCAGTAGTCCTAGCGCCAGCAGCAGGGGGGACGAGCAGTACTTC. This codes for CASSPSASSRGDEQYF.